These 27 T cell receptor beta chains were all obtained from the same sample, sequenced in a study of T cells in localized non-small cell lung cancer. Sequencing was performed with immunoSEQ multiplex PCR; in TCRdb, only in-frame clones are kept and a portion is missing. In the table there are about 23,000 clones, about 89% of which are singletons. The sequencing used peripheral blood, collected before any cancer treatment. These receptors were obtained from a male donor at least 60 years old with stage I lung adenocarcinoma.

V usage is TRBV19 and J usage is TRBJ2-5; the D is unclear. V lost 2 bases and J 0 bases, leaving 10 bases between the germline ends. Germline V gene data show CDR1 as LNHDA and CDR2 as SQIVND (reference sequence). This CDR3 spans 15 amino acids. CDR3: CASSITLGNQETQYF. In DNA, the CDR3 is TGTGCCAGTAGTATAACATTGGGAAACCAAGAGACCCAGTACTTC. The variable domain in full, completed from reference TRBV19 and TRBJ2-5, reads DGGITQSPKYLFRKEGQNVTLSCEQNLNHDAMYWYRQDPGQGLRLIYYSQIVNDFQKGDIAEGYSVSREKKESFPLTVTSAQKNPTAFYLCASSITLGNQETQYFGPGTRLLVL.

This clone appeared a single time. The chain employs TRBV20-1 and TRBJ2-5, with a possible D match to TRBD2 (5 bases). CDR1 and CDR2 from the germline V gene are DFQATT and SNEGSKA (reference sequence). V lost 5 bases and J lost 7, with 11 bases in between. The CDR3 sequence is 11 residues long. The CDR3 sequence: CSAPSGLTQYF. The CDR3 region has the DNA TGCAGTGCTCCGAGCGGTCTGACCCAGTACTTC.

J is TRBJ1-1 and V is TRBV28, with D possibly matching TRBD1 (6 bases). Germline V gene lookup returns CDR1 MDHEN and CDR2 SYDVKM. Between the trimmed V and J ends, which lost 4 bases and 7 bases, there was a span of 10 bases. The CDR3 length is 12 residues. CDR3 DNA: TGTGCCAGCAGTTCCAACAGGGATGAAGCTTTCTTT. Its protein product is CASSSNRDEAFF.

V is TRBV7-3 and J is TRBJ2-1, with TRBD2 identical over 9 bases. The CDR3 is 17 amino acids. J was trimmed by 10 bases and V by 2 bases; bases with no gene match: 15. Germline-derived CDR1 and CDR2 are SGHTA and FQGTGA. CDR3 amino acids: CASSLGSPGGGAGEQFF. The CDR3 coding sequence is TGTGCCAGCAGCTTAGGGTCCCCCGGCGGGGGGGCGGGGGAGCAGTTCTTC.

The V gene is TRBV6-5, the J gene TRBJ1-1; 8 nucleotides agree with TRBD1. Germline assignment: CDR1 MNHEY and CDR2 SVGAGI. The CDR3 extends over 14 amino acids. The V and J ends lost 5 bases and 6 bases, in that order; junction bases with no gene match: 8. Here the CDR3 DNA reads TGTGCCAGCAGTCTCACCGACAGGGGCGCTGAAGCTTTCTTT. Translation gives CASSLTDRGAEAFF.

CDR3 in amino acids: CASSRDSNQPQHF. CDR3 DNA sequence: TGTGCCAGCAGTAGGGACAGCAATCAGCCCCAGCATTTT. The gene calls are TRBV2 and TRBJ1-5, with D perhaps matching TRBD1 (5 bases). Deletions cut 5 bases from V and 1 base from J, with 6 bases between. The CDR3 sequence is 13 residues long. Germline loops: CDR1 SNHLY, CDR2 FYNNEI.

A few counts support this clone. The chain couples TRBV28 to TRBJ1-2, with 9 bases aligning to TRBD1. This CDR3 comprises 15 residues. Trimming took 6 bases from V and 4 from J; bases not matched to a gene: 9. The V gene's germline CDR1 is MDHEN and CDR2 SYDVKM. CDR3: CASSFLQGASYGYTF. The CDR3 nucleotides read TGTGCCAGCAGCTTCCTACAGGGGGCGAGCTATGGCTACACCTTC.

V gene TRBV9 combines with J gene TRBJ2-7, with D tentatively TRBD1 (6 bases). Per the germline V gene, CDR1 is SGDLS and CDR2 is YYNGEE. The CDR3 loop spans 14 amino acids. The V and J ends lost 3 bases and 1 base respectively, with 11 bases between them. CDR3 nucleotides: TGTGCCAGCAGCGAAGGGGGTTCTTCCTACGAGCAGTACTTC. This sequence encodes CASSEGGSSYEQYF.

This chain links TRBV7-9 with TRBJ1-2, with D perhaps TRBD1 (5 bases). Germline CDR1 is SEHNR and CDR2 is FQNEAQ (reference sequence). Trimming took off 2 bases at V and 0 bases at J, with 16 bases between the two ends. The CDR3 runs to 17 residues. The CDR3 DNA reads TGTGCCAGCAGCTTAAGTGGCAATCTGGGACCTAACTATGGCTACACCTTC. Translating gives CASSLSGNLGPNYGYTF.

The chain uses TRBV10-2 and TRBJ1-2; D is ambiguous. The V gene's germline CDR1 is WSHSY and CDR2 SAAADI. CDR3 length equals 12 residues. CDR3 coding DNA: TGCGCGGTTTTAGGGCCGAACTATGGCTACACCTTC. Translating it yields CAVLGPNYGYTF.

The table lists this clone with a count of one. The chain uses TRBV12-5 and TRBJ1-2; D is possibly TRBD1 (6 bases). Trimming took 0 bases from V and 2 from J, leaving 16 bases between them. The CDR3 consists of 17 residues. In germline, CDR1 is LGHNT, CDR2 FRNRAP. The CDR3 sequence: CASGLVRDTAGNYGYTF. As DNA, the CDR3 is TGTGCTAGTGGTTTGGTACGGGACACCGCGGGCAACTATGGCTACACCTTC.

This chain uses TRBV6-1 with TRBJ2-7; D not certain. The CDR3 spans 13 residues. CDR1 MNHNS and CDR2 SASEGT come from the germline V gene. With 6 bases removed from V and 2 bases from J, the gap between germline ends came to 11 bases. The CDR3 reads CASSRDPTYEQYF. CDR3 nucleotide sequence: TGTGCCAGCAGCCGAGACCCCACCTACGAGCAGTACTTC.

In this sample, this clone turned up once. The chain couples TRBV11-2 to TRBJ1-4; D remains ambiguous. The CDR3 consists of 15 residues. Trimming pared 1 base from V and 2 bases from J, leaving 8 bases between. Germline V gene data show CDR1 as SGHAT and CDR2 as FQNNGV. The chain's CDR3 is CASSLGRSTNEKLFF. As DNA, the CDR3 is TGTGCCAGCAGCTTAGGCAGGTCTACTAATGAAAAACTGTTTTTT.

The V call is TRBV4-2, the J call TRBJ2-2; maybe TRBD1 (8 bases). CDR1 LGHNA and CDR2 YNFKEQ come from the germline V gene. CDR3 size: 17 residues. V was trimmed by 3 bases and J by 4 bases, leaving 18 bases between them. CDR3 amino acids: CASSQAAGQAFTGELFF. The DNA for the CDR3 is TGTGCCAGCAGCCAGGCAGCGGGACAGGCCTTCACCGGGGAGCTGTTTTTT.

The chain employs TRBV7-9 and TRBJ1-2, with D maybe TRBD1 (5 bases). Trimming removed 6 bases from V and 4 bases from J, with 15 bases in between. The CDR3 sequence is 14 residues long. Germline values: CDR1 SEHNR, CDR2 FQNEAQ (reference sequence). The chain's CDR3 is CASSSNGAVYGYTF. The CDR3 nucleotides read TGTGCCAGCAGTTCCAATGGGGCGGTCTATGGCTACACCTTC.

CDR3 coding DNA: TGTGCCAGCAGCTTACTCCAGACGAACACCGGGGAGCTGTTTTTT. Translation: CASSLLQTNTGELFF. This rearrangement joins TRBV7-2 to TRBJ2-2; D not certain. V was trimmed by 2 bases and J by 0 bases, leaving 7 bases between them. CDR1 is SGHTA and CDR2 is FQGNSA in the germline V gene. The CDR3 is 15 residues long.

The rearrangement joins TRBV9 to TRBJ1-4; D gene ambiguous. This CDR3 contains 12 residues. The V end was cut by 4 bases, the J end by 5 bases, with 6 bases between. Germline CDR1 is SGDLS and CDR2 is YYNGEE. The CDR3 spells CASSKENEKLFF. The CDR3 DNA follows: TGTGCCAGCAGCAAGGAGAATGAAAAACTGTTTTTT. Full variable domain (rest looked up from reference TRBV9 and TRBJ1-4): DSGVTQTPKHLITATGQRVTLRCSPRSGDLSVYWYQQSLDQGLQFLIQYYNGEERAKGNILERFSAQQFPDLHSELNLSSLELGDSALYFCASSKENEKLFFGSGTQLSVL.

The rearrangement uses TRBV28 and TRBJ1-2; 7 positions match TRBD1. V was clipped by 6 bases and J by 7 bases; unmatched bases: 11. Germline lookup yields CDR1 MDHEN and CDR2 SYDVKM. The CDR3 is 14 amino acids. The CDR3: CASSIYEGGFGYTF. The CDR3 bases are TGTGCCAGCAGCATCTACGAAGGGGGCTTTGGCTACACCTTC.

The CDR3 bases are TGCGCCAGCAGCGGATCCGGGACAGGGTGGAACACCGGGGAGCTGTTTTTT. Its translation: CASSGSGTGWNTGELFF. The chain links TRBV10-1 to TRBJ2-2; 9 bases agree with TRBD1. CDR1 and CDR2 (germline): WNHNN, SYGVQD (reference sequence). Trimming took 6 bases from V and 1 from J; bases not matched to a gene: 9. This CDR3 comprises 17 residues.

The chain is built from TRBV14 and TRBJ2-3, with TRBD2 identical over 7 bases. CDR1 is SGHDN, CDR2 FVKESK, per germline. The CDR3 is 16 residues long. The trim removed 2 bases at V and 1 base at J, leaving 6 bases unmatched. CDR3 residues: CASSQPSRGGTDTQYF. CDR3 sequence (DNA): TGTGCCAGCAGCCAACCTTCCCGGGGGGGCACAGATACGCAGTATTTT.

The chain links TRBV5-1 to TRBJ2-1, with D maybe TRBD1 (6 bases). V shed 0 bases and J shed 7 bases, with 14 bases lying between them. CDR1 and CDR2 from the germline V gene are SGHRS and YFSETQ. This CDR3 has 15 amino acids. The CDR3 spells CASSLAAGDLNEQFF. CDR3 nucleotide sequence: TGCGCCAGCAGCTTGGCGGCAGGGGATCTGAATGAGCAGTTCTTC.

The rearrangement joins TRBV6-6 to TRBJ2-2; no clear D gene. The CDR3 runs to 13 residues. The germline CDR1 and CDR2 sequences are MNHNY and SVGAGI (reference sequence). Trimming left V 7 bases short and J 5 bases short, with 11 bases between. Here the CDR3 DNA reads TGTGCCAGCACCGCTTTTGGAACCGGGGAGCTGTTTTTT. It yields the protein CASTAFGTGELFF.

The chain carries TRBV28 and TRBJ1-1, with a tentative D call TRBD1 (6 bases). The CDR3 is made up of 21 amino acids. Germline V gives CDR1 MDHEN, CDR2 SYDVKM. V was trimmed by 8 bases and J by 4 bases, leaving 38 bases between them. This chain's CDR3 is CASPIPGRFRGSLSGGTEAFF. DNA of the CDR3: TGTGCCAGCCCTATCCCGGGGAGATTCAGGGGAAGCTTATCGGGTGGCACTGAAGCTTTCTTT.

The chain is built from TRBV28 and TRBJ1-1, with D possibly matching TRBD1 (6 bases). The CDR3 runs to 15 residues. V lost 2 bases and J 3 bases, leaving 13 bases between the germline ends. CDR1 MDHEN and CDR2 SYDVKM come from the germline V gene. CDR3 DNA: TGTGCCAGCAGTTTACCCGCCGGGGGGCACACTGAAGCTTTCTTT. Protein product: CASSLPAGGHTEAFF.

This chain links TRBV9 with TRBJ2-5; the D call may be TRBD1 or TRBD2 (6 bases each). In germline, CDR1 is SGDLS, CDR2 YYNGEE. This CDR3 has 14 amino acids. V was cut by 0 bases and J by 2 bases, with 8 bases left in between. The CDR3 coding sequence is TGTGCCAGCAGCGTAGCGGGGGCGCAAGAGACCCAGTACTTC. Its translation is CASSVAGAQETQYF.

This chain connects TRBV6-5 to TRBJ1-1; 9 bases are shared with TRBD1. Trimming took 6 bases from V and 6 from J; bases not matched to a gene: 5. Germline V gene data show CDR1 as MNHEY and CDR2 as SVGAGI. The CDR3 is 13 residues long. The CDR3, as DNA: TGTGCCAGCAGACGACAGGGGGTTGCTGAAGCTTTCTTT. Translation: CASRRQGVAEAFF.

V usage is TRBV6-5 and J usage is TRBJ2-2; TRBD1 is a possible D gene (7 bases). Germline CDR1 and CDR2: MNHEY and SVGAGI. The CDR3 is 16 residues long. Between the trimmed V and J ends, which lost 2 bases and 4 bases, there was a span of 14 bases. The CDR3 reads CASSYQAGGSTGELFF. CDR3 bases: TGTGCCAGCAGTTACCAAGCAGGGGGGAGCACCGGGGAGCTGTTTTTT.